Following are 28 T cell receptor beta chains from one sample sequenced in a study of blood T cell repertoires in COVID-19. The data were produced by immunoSEQ multiplex PCR, yet TCRdb's version contains in-frame clones alone and is incomplete. The repertoire includes about 55,000 clones, approximately 85% of them detected once, and 15% to 20% sits in the top ten. The sequencing input was peripheral blood. The receptor set was obtained from a human donor in a cohort sampled during active COVID-19.

The sample holds a few counts of this clone. This chain links TRBV7-8 with TRBJ1-5, with D possibly TRBD1 on 5 matching bases. Trimming stripped 4 bases from V and 0 bases from J, with 7 bases between. This CDR3 has 14 residues. Germline V gene sequence: CDR1 SGHVS, CDR2 FQNEAQ. The CDR3 region has the DNA TGTGCCAGCAGCTCGACAGTTAGCAATCAGCCCCAGCATTTT. It codes for CASSSTVSNQPQHF. The variable domain in full, completed from reference TRBV7-8 and TRBJ1-5, reads GAGVSQSPRYKVAKRGQDVALRCDPISGHVSLFWYQQALGQGPEFLTYFQNEAQLDKSGLPSDRFFAERPEGSVSTLKIQRTQQEDSAVYLCASSSTVSNQPQHFGDGTRLSIL.

This chain links TRBV30 with TRBJ1-5; 9 nucleotides align to TRBD1. There are 13 residues in the CDR3. V was clipped by 5 bases and J by 6 bases; unmatched bases: 5. Per germline, CDR1 GTSNPN and CDR2 SVGIG (reference sequence). The CDR3: CAWSGQGGQPQHF. Here the CDR3 DNA reads TGTGCCTGGTCGGGACAGGGAGGTCAGCCCCAGCATTTT.

This chain links TRBV7-2 with TRBJ1-3, with D hard to call. Germline lookup yields CDR1 SGHTA and CDR2 FQGNSA. Between the trimmed V and J ends, which lost 2 bases and 4 bases, there was a span of 3 bases. CDR3 length: 12 amino acids. The CDR3 bases are TGTGCCAGCAGCTTACAGGGAAACACCATATATTTT. It specifies CASSLQGNTIYF.

V gene TRBV5-1 combines with J gene TRBJ1-4, with 7 bases aligning to TRBD1. This CDR3 has 14 amino acids. With 4 bases clipped from V and 7 bases from J, the junction kept 7 bases outside the gene matches. Looked up from germline, CDR1 is SGHRS and CDR2 is YFSETQ. CDR3 sequence: CASSQTGSGEKLFF. In nucleotides, the CDR3 is TGCGCCAGCAGCCAGACAGGGTCGGGTGAAAAACTGTTTTTT.

The V and J genes are TRBV11-1 and TRBJ2-2, with 9 bases identical to TRBD1. V dropped 2 bases and J dropped 6; count of bases not matched to a gene: 4. The CDR3 runs 15 residues. Per germline, CDR1 SGHAT and CDR2 FQDESV (reference sequence). CDR3 in DNA: TGTGCCAGCAGCTTATATGGACAGGGGTCCGGGGAGCTGTTTTTT. It is translated as CASSLYGQGSGELFF.

The chain links TRBV6-5 to TRBJ1-1; 7 positions agree with TRBD1. This CDR3 contains 14 residues. Germline CDR1 reads MNHEY; CDR2 reads SVGAGI. V lost 7 bases and J lost 4; bases outside the gene matches: 9. The CDR3 is CASNRQGDFTEAFF. The CDR3 DNA follows: TGTGCCAGCAACAGACAGGGCGACTTCACTGAAGCTTTCTTT.

The chain couples TRBV20-1 to TRBJ1-1; D call uncertain. The CDR3 spans 9 residues. In germline, CDR1 is DFQATT, CDR2 SNEGSKA (reference sequence). The CDR3 here is CKGATEAFF. The CDR3 DNA reads as TGCAAGGGAGCAACTGAAGCTTTCTTT.

The chain links TRBV19 to TRBJ2-2, with a possible D match to TRBD2 (7 bases). Germline assignment: CDR1 LNHDA and CDR2 SQIVND (reference sequence). The CDR3 is 17 amino acids. The V and J ends lost 4 bases and 2 bases respectively, with 17 bases between them. The CDR3 sequence: CASSTRGRGPNTGELFF. CDR3 DNA sequence: TGTGCCAGTAGTACCCGAGGGCGGGGGCCTAACACCGGGGAGCTGTTTTTT.

The chain is built from TRBV15 and TRBJ2-2; 7 nucleotides match TRBD1. The CDR3 extends over 16 amino acids. Germline CDR1 is LNHNV and CDR2 is YYDKDF (reference sequence). J gave up 2 bases and V 3 bases, and 6 bases lay outside the gene matches. CDR3 nucleotide sequence: TGTGCCACCAGCAGCGACAGGGACATTAACACCGGGGAGCTGTTTTTT. This translates into CATSSDRDINTGELFF.

The gene calls are TRBV7-9 and TRBJ2-1; the match to TRBD2 covers 12 bases. Germline V lookup: CDR1 SEHNR, CDR2 FQNEAQ (reference sequence). This CDR3 has 17 residues. J lost 1 base, V lost 8 bases, and 9 bases had no gene match. The CDR3 DNA is TGTGCCAGCCAGACCCGGACTAGCGGGAAGTCCTACAATGAGCAGTTCTTC. It encodes CASQTRTSGKSYNEQFF.

The chain carries TRBV2 and TRBJ2-1, with 13 bases that match TRBD2. There are 15 residues in the CDR3. J gave up 8 bases and V 6 bases, and 7 bases lay outside the gene matches. In germline, CDR1 is SNHLY, CDR2 FYNNEI. CDR3 nucleotide sequence: TGTGCCAGCAGAAGAGGACTAGCGGGAGCCGATGAGCAGTTCTTC. Its translation: CASRRGLAGADEQFF.

The chain is built from TRBV21-1 and TRBJ2-6; TRBD1, the table's D call, was not compared with the DNA. TRBV21-1 is labeled a pseudogene. The CDR3 loop spans 13 amino acids. CDR3 region: CASPPGWANVLTF. DNA of the CDR3: TGTGCCAGCCCCCCAGGGTGGGCCAACGTCCTGACTTTC.

This chain links TRBV6-5 with TRBJ2-5; 15 positions match TRBD2. V shed 5 bases, J shed 4 bases, and the junction held 2 bases outside the gene matches. CDR1 and CDR2 (germline): MNHEY, SVGAGI. The CDR3 covers 15 residues. CDR3 protein: CASSRTSGGVETQYF. The CDR3 DNA reads as TGTGCCAGCAGTCGGACTAGCGGGGGGGTAGAGACCCAGTACTTC.

This chain's CDR3 is CASSSNRDRFSGANVLTF. DNA of the CDR3: TGTGCCAGCTCATCGAACCGGGACAGGTTCTCTGGGGCCAACGTCCTGACTTTC. V and J are TRBV18 and TRBJ2-6; 8 nucleotides match TRBD1. This CDR3 spans 18 amino acids. Trimming took 5 bases from V and 0 from J; bases not matched to a gene: 9. Germline V gene data show CDR1 as KGHSH and CDR2 as LQKENI.

This clone was seen just once. The chain couples TRBV30 to TRBJ1-5; maybe TRBD1 (5 bases). The V gene lost 2 bases and the J gene lost 0 bases, with 11 bases spanning the gap. There are 15 residues in the CDR3. CDR1 and CDR2 (germline): GTSNPN, SVGIG (reference sequence). The CDR3 nucleotides are TGTGCCTGGAGTACCGGGACTTATAGCAATCAGCCCCAGCATTTT. Translating it yields CAWSTGTYSNQPQHF.

V usage is TRBV3-1 (or the pseudogene TRBV3-2) and J usage is TRBJ1-1; the D gene is possibly TRBD1 (6 bases). The germline V and J ends were trimmed by 0 bases and 5 bases, with 7 bases remaining between them. Per the germline V gene, CDR1 is LGHDT and CDR2 is YNNKEL (reference sequence). The CDR3 runs 13 residues. In DNA, the CDR3 is TGTGCCAGCAGCCAAGAGGACAGAACTGAAGCTTTCTTT. It is translated as CASSQEDRTEAFF.

This chain joins TRBV7-2 and TRBJ2-1, with 13 bases matching TRBD2. The CDR3 is made up of 18 amino acids. The V segment lost 1 base and the J segment 4 bases; nucleotides outside the gene matches: 7. Looked up from germline, CDR1 is SGHTA and CDR2 is FQGNSA. DNA for the CDR3: TGTGCCAGCAGCTTAGAAACTAGCGGGGGGGGTGTATACAATGAGCAGTTCTTC. It specifies CASSLETSGGGVYNEQFF.

The chain uses TRBV10-3 and TRBJ1-3; 7 positions match TRBD1. The V and J ends lost 7 bases and 4 bases, in that order; junction bases with no gene match: 4. The CDR3 has 13 residues. From germline, CDR1 is ENHRY and CDR2 SYGVKD. CDR3 residues: CAIIGTAGNTIYF. The CDR3 DNA reads TGTGCCATCATCGGGACAGCGGGAAACACCATATATTTT.

The CDR3 reads CASSFGGLADTQYF. In DNA form, the CDR3 reads TGTGCCAGCAGCTTCGGCGGGCTCGCAGATACGCAGTATTTT. The chain combines TRBV5-6 with TRBJ2-3, with D perhaps TRBD2 (5 bases). Trimming took 2 bases from V and 4 from J, leaving 11 bases between them. This CDR3 has 14 amino acids. Per the germline V gene, CDR1 is SGHDT and CDR2 is YYEEEE.

The chain employs TRBV27 and TRBJ1-1, with 9 bases aligning to TRBD1. Germline lookup yields CDR1 MNHEY and CDR2 SMNVEV (reference sequence). The V and J ends lost 7 bases and 5 bases, in that order; junction bases with no gene match: 11. There are 15 residues in the CDR3. CDR3 sequence: CASTPGQGVWTEAFF. CDR3 coding DNA: TGTGCCAGCACCCCGGGACAGGGAGTTTGGACTGAAGCTTTCTTT.

The chain carries TRBV9 and TRBJ1-2; 8 nucleotides line up with TRBD1. Trimming at V came to 2 bases and at J to 0 bases, leaving 6 bases not matched to a gene. Germline assignment: CDR1 SGDLS and CDR2 YYNGEE. CDR3 size: 16 residues. CDR3 sequence reads: CASSVGGTGSNYGYTF. CDR3 in DNA: TGTGCCAGCAGCGTCGGCGGGACAGGCTCTAACTATGGCTACACCTTC.

V gene TRBV19 combines with J gene TRBJ1-6; 8 nucleotides line up with TRBD1. This CDR3 contains 15 residues. Trimming cost V 4 bases and J 8 bases; bases outside gene matches: 7. CDR1 and CDR2 from the germline V gene are LNHDA and SQIVND (reference sequence). Here the CDR3 reads CASSTGQGSDSPLHF. CDR3 coding DNA: TGTGCCAGTAGTACAGGACAGGGATCGGATTCACCCCTCCACTTT. The full variable domain, rest sourced from reference TRBV19 and TRBJ1-6, is DGGITQSPKYLFRKEGQNVTLSCEQNLNHDAMYWYRQDPGQGLRLIYYSQIVNDFQKGDIAEGYSVSREKKESFPLTVTSAQKNPTAFYLCASSTGQGSDSPLHFGNGTRLTVT.

This clone appeared a few times. The J gene is TRBJ1-1, the V gene TRBV12-3 or TRBV12-4; D is possibly TRBD1 (5 bases). V was clipped by 6 bases and J by 0 bases, with 8 bases between them. CDR3 length: 13 amino acids. The CDR3 is CASSQQVNTEAFF. CDR3 DNA: TGTGCCAGCAGCCAACAGGTGAACACTGAAGCTTTCTTT.

V gene TRBV6-6 combines with J gene TRBJ2-2, with TRBD1 identical over 8 bases. V lost 6 bases, J lost 5 bases, and 8 bases stayed unmatched. CDR3 length: 15 residues. Germline V CDR1 and CDR2: MNHNY, SVGAGI (reference sequence). CDR3 in amino acids: CASRLSQGATGELFF. CDR3 in DNA: TGTGCCAGCAGACTATCCCAGGGGGCTACCGGGGAGCTGTTTTTT.

The chain has TRBV19 and TRBJ1-1; weak D call: TRBD1 (6 bases). Germline CDR1 reads LNHDA; CDR2 reads SQIVND (reference sequence). Trimming shortened V by 5 bases and J by 0 bases, and 19 bases separated the two germline ends. The CDR3 runs 17 residues. CDR3 nucleotides: TGTGCCAGTAGTCCTCGACAGGCCGGAACGCTGAACACTGAAGCTTTCTTT. It is translated as CASSPRQAGTLNTEAFF.

The chain links TRBV9 to TRBJ1-4; D possibly corresponds to TRBD1 (6 bases). This CDR3 contains 14 residues. The V gene lost 5 bases and the J gene lost 6 bases, with 14 bases spanning the gap. Germline V gene sequence: CDR1 SGDLS, CDR2 YYNGEE. The CDR3 coding sequence is TGTGCCAGCAGTCACAGGGACGGGGATGAAAAACTGTTTTTT. Translation gives CASSHRDGDEKLFF.

This sequence joins TRBV10-2 and TRBJ1-1; possible D gene TRBD1, 6 bases. CDR1 and CDR2 (germline): WSHSY, SAAADI. Trimming cost V 6 bases and J 3 bases, with 11 bases left between them. CDR3 size: 13 residues. The CDR3 spells CASSVRTDTEAFF. In nucleotides, the CDR3 is TGCGCCAGCAGCGTACGGACAGACACTGAAGCTTTCTTT.

In its sample, this clone was seen a few times. The chain joins TRBV14 to TRBJ2-5; weak D call: TRBD1 (5 bases). V gave up 0 bases and J gave up 5 bases, with 10 bases separating them. CDR3 length: 14 residues. Germline CDR1 reads SGHDN; CDR2 reads FVKESK. CDR3 loop: CASSQEGVGETQYF. CDR3 in DNA: TGTGCCAGCAGCCAAGAAGGGGTTGGGGAGACCCAGTACTTC. Full variable domain (missing parts from reference TRBV14 and TRBJ2-5): EAGVTQFPSHSVIEKGQTVTLRCDPISGHDNLYWYRRVMGKEIKFLLHFVKESKQDESGMPNNRFLAERTGGTYSTLKVQPAELEDSGVYFCASSQEGVGETQYFGPGTRLLVL.